These 8 T cell receptor beta chains came from one sample sequenced in a study of response to subunit inactivated influenza vaccine. TCRdb fed the RT-PCR reads into MiXCR, producing one record per CDR3 protein. The sample yields around 470,000 distinct CDR3 sequences, approximately 7.2% seen once. Sample: PBMCs from blood, taken around 25 months after vaccination. The receptors come from a man aged 45 to 70 who received an inactivated influenza vaccine.

This clonotype was observed many times. The rearrangement uses TRBV12-3 or TRBV12-4 and TRBJ2-1, with D uncertain. V gave up 2 bases and J gave up 7 bases, with 3 bases separating them. The CDR3 is 11 residues long. This CDR3 is CASSLWNEQFF. Written as DNA, the CDR3 is TGTGCCAGCAGTTTATGGAATGAGCAGTTCTTC.

This rearrangement joins TRBV7-2 to TRBJ1-1; 8 nucleotides align to TRBD1. Trimming at V came to 2 bases and at J to 4 bases, leaving 3 bases not matched to a gene. The CDR3 sequence is 14 residues long. Germline V lookup: CDR1 SGHTA, CDR2 FQGNSA. The CDR3 sequence: CASSLIGQGTEAFF. CDR3 sequence (DNA): TGTGCCAGCAGCTTAATCGGACAGGGCACTGAAGCTTTCTTT.

This clonotype was detected only a few times. The rearrangement links TRBV12-3 or TRBV12-4 to TRBJ1-1; no clear D. Trimming shortened V by 9 bases and J by 5 bases, and 13 bases separated the two germline ends. This CDR3 has 12 amino acids. Here the CDR3 DNA reads TGTGCCAGTGTAATCGTGGGGACTGAAGCTTTCTTT. Its translation: CASVIVGTEAFF.

The J gene is TRBJ2-5, the V gene TRBV20-1; D call uncertain. Looked up from germline, CDR1 is DFQATT and CDR2 is SNEGSKA (reference sequence). The V gene lost 6 bases and the J gene lost 5 bases, with 13 bases spanning the gap. The CDR3 length is 12 residues. Written as DNA, the CDR3 is TGCAGTGCCCCGGAGATTCGGGAGACCCAGTACTTC. Protein sequence: CSAPEIRETQYF.

The gene calls are TRBV9 and TRBJ2-7; 9 bases are shared with TRBD2. Germline values: CDR1 SGDLS, CDR2 YYNGEE. The J segment lost 6 bases and the V segment lost 4 bases, leaving 14 bases of the junction unmatched. There are 16 residues in the CDR3. CDR3: CASSPGGSGRAGEQYF. The CDR3 DNA follows: TGTGCCAGCAGCCCGGGGGGTAGCGGGAGAGCCGGCGAGCAGTACTTC.

This clonotype was recorded many times. This chain links TRBV29-1 with TRBJ2-7, with 7 bases matching TRBD2. The CDR3 length is 12 residues. Germline V gene lookup returns CDR1 SQVTM and CDR2 ANQGSEA. V lost 4 bases to trimming and J lost 5 bases; unmatched junction nucleotides: 5. CDR3 bases: TGCAGCGTTGGGGCGGGAGACGACGAGCAGTACTTC. This sequence encodes CSVGAGDDEQYF.

The V gene is TRBV14, the J gene TRBJ2-2; D unresolved. Looked up from germline, CDR1 is SGHDN and CDR2 is FVKESK. V gave up 0 bases and J gave up 1 base, with 12 bases separating them. There are 17 residues in the CDR3. The CDR3 sequence is CASSQDVGRLNTGELFF. In DNA form, the CDR3 reads TGTGCCAGCAGCCAAGATGTAGGACGGTTGAACACCGGGGAGCTGTTTTTT. Full variable domain (outside the CDR3, taken from reference TRBV14 and TRBJ2-2): EAGVTQFPSHSVIEKGQTVTLRCDPISGHDNLYWYRRVMGKEIKFLLHFVKESKQDESGMPNNRFLAERTGGTYSTLKVQPAELEDSGVYFCASSQDVGRLNTGELFFGEGSRLTVL.

Only a few counts were recorded for this clonotype. CDR3 protein: CSASQSYVSYEQYF. As DNA, the CDR3 is TGCAGTGCTAGTCAATCCTACGTCTCCTACGAGCAGTACTTC. The J gene is TRBJ2-7, the V gene TRBV20-1; D gene unclear. There are 14 residues in the CDR3. CDR1 is DFQATT and CDR2 is SNEGSKA in the germline V gene (reference sequence). The ends were cut back, 3 bases at V and 0 bases at J, with 12 bases in the middle.